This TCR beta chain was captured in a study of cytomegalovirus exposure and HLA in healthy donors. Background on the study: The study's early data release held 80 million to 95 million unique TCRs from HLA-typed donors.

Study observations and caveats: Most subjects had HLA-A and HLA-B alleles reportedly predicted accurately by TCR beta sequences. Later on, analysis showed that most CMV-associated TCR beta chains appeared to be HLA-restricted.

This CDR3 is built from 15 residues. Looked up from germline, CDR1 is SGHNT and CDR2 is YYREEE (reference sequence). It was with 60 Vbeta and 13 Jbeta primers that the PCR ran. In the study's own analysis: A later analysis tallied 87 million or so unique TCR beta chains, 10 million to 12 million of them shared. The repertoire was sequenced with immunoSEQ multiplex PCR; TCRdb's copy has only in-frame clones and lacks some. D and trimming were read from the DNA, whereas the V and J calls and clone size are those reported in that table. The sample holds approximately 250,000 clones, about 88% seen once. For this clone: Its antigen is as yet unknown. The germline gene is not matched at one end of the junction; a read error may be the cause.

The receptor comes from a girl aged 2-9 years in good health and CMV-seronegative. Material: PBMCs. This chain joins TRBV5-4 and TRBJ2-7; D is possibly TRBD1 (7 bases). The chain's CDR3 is CASSSPGTAGYAQYF. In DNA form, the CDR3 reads TGTGCCAGCAGCTCTCCCGGGACAGCGGGCTACGCGCAGTACTTC.